This T cell receptor (beta chain) was recorded in a study of esophageal squamous cell carcinoma under preoperative chemotherapy. Findings and caveats of the study: Abundant clones tended to shrink rather than expand after paclitaxel-nedaplatin. After chemotherapy, TCR diversity rose significantly in peripheral T cells but not in tumor-infiltrating lymphocytes. Post-treatment tumor-infiltrating lymphocytes appeared partly derived from peripheral T cells migrating into the tumor.

This clonotype was picked up a small number of times. Its antigen remains unidentified. Noted time point: after preoperative PTX-NDP chemotherapy. Paclitaxel-nedaplatin chemotherapy was given to patients ahead of their surgery. There are 14 residues in the CDR3. V was cut by 6 bases and J by 2 bases, with 11 bases left in between. From the PCR reads, TCRdb called clonotypes with MiXCR, one entry per CDR3 protein. The data show 34,000 or so distinct CDR3 sequences, around 49% seen once. The sequence was collected from a human donor with esophageal squamous cell carcinoma. The donor label of this sample is uncertain. The chain couples TRBV12-3 or TRBV12-4 to TRBJ2-4; no clear D. The sample was taken from a patient given preoperative chemotherapy. CDR3 loop: CASSDRRTKNIQYF. For the CDR3, the DNA is TGTGCCAGCAGCGACCGACGAACCAAAAACATTCAGTACTTC.